This T cell receptor beta chain was found in a study of blood T cells in healthy people across ages. From germline, CDR1 is MDHEN and CDR2 SYDVKM. The ends were cut back, 4 bases at V and 7 bases at J, with 25 bases in the middle. The CDR3 runs to 17 residues. This clonotype was detected many times. With a J-beta primer mix and a sample-barcoded 5' primer, a second PCR ran about 6 to 11 cycles. A single record per CDR3 protein comes from TCRdb applying MiXCR to the 5' RACE reads. The table lists about 970,000 distinct CDR3 sequences, roughly 51% of them singletons. This TCR derives from a woman aged 60-70 years in good health. The sequenced sample was blood. This chain connects TRBV28 to TRBJ2-5; possibly TRBD2 for D (6 bases). DNA of the CDR3: TGTGCCAGCAGTTCTACCCCCGGGCGGGGATTGGATGGGACCCAGTACTTC. Translating it yields CASSSTPGRGLDGTQYF.